Listed here are 17 T cell receptor beta chains from one sample, sequenced in a study of early T cells in non-severe SARS-CoV-2 infection. TCRdb re-derived calls from the 5' RACE reads in MiXCR, one entry per CDR3 protein. The data contain 25,000 to 30,000 distinct CDR3 sequences, 8.5% to 10% of them seen just once; the ten biggest clones take up roughly 13%. The specimen was whole blood. Every receptor here comes from an adult who was a healthcare worker with PCR-confirmed SARS-CoV-2 infection or an uninfected control (not recorded which).

This clonotype has a count of ten or more. V usage is TRBV7-9 and J usage is TRBJ1-3; 7 nucleotides match TRBD1. J lost 1 base, V lost 1 base, and 4 bases had no gene match. CDR3 length: 16 amino acids. Germline values: CDR1 SEHNR, CDR2 FQNEAQ (reference sequence). The CDR3 nucleotides are TGTGCCAGCAGCTTAGGACTGACAGGGTCTGGAAACACCATATATTTT. Its protein is CASSLGLTGSGNTIYF.

This clonotype has ten or more counts. The chain combines TRBV11-1 with TRBJ2-7; the D is unclear. The germline V gene has CDR1 SGHAT and CDR2 FQDESV (reference sequence). The CDR3 extends over 12 amino acids. V gave up 4 bases and J gave up 3 bases, with 7 bases separating them. Here the CDR3 reads CASSSYSYEQYF. CDR3 coding DNA: TGTGCCAGCAGCTCGTACAGCTACGAGCAGTACTTC. Looking up the rest from reference TRBV11-1 and TRBJ2-7 gives the full variable domain: EAEVAQSPRYKITEKSQAVAFWCDPISGHATLYWYRQILGQGPELLVQFQDESVVDDSQLPKDRFSAERLKGVDSTLKIQPAELGDSAMYLCASSSYSYEQYFGPGTRLTVT.

This clonotype was counted a few times. The chain links TRBV14 to TRBJ2-1, with 10 positions matching TRBD2. The CDR3 is 14 amino acids. V was pared by 2 bases and J by 10 bases, with 5 bases of the junction left unmatched. The germline gives CDR1 SGHDN, CDR2 FVKESK. The CDR3 sequence: CASSQSLAGVEQFF. As DNA, the CDR3 is TGTGCCAGCAGCCAATCCCTAGCGGGGGTCGAGCAGTTCTTC.

There are many counts of this clonotype. The genes are TRBV5-6 and TRBJ1-4, with D uncertain. This CDR3 has 17 residues. CDR1 and CDR2 (germline): SGHDT, YYEEEE. The V end was cut by 2 bases, the J end by 0 bases, with 14 bases between. The CDR3 is CASSLGGDSATNEKLFF. CDR3 in DNA: TGTGCCAGCAGCTTAGGCGGGGATTCTGCAACTAATGAAAAACTGTTTTTT.

V is TRBV4-3 and J is TRBJ2-7, with D possibly being TRBD1 (6 bases). The V gene's germline CDR1 is LGHNA and CDR2 YSLEER. The V gene lost 5 bases and the J gene lost 3 bases, with 14 bases spanning the gap. The CDR3 has 14 amino acids. CDR3 sequence (DNA): TGCGCCAGCAGCTGGGGACAAGGCGACTACGAGCAGTACTTC. The encoded protein is CASSWGQGDYEQYF.

The chain combines TRBV6-5 with TRBJ1-1, with D perhaps TRBD1 (6 bases). The CDR3 runs 18 residues. The V gene's germline CDR1 is MNHEY and CDR2 SVGAGI. V dropped 5 bases and J dropped 5 bases, with 27 bases sitting between them. For the CDR3, the DNA is TGTGCCAGCAGTCCTGAAGTGGAGGACAGCGAATTCAGGACTGAAGCTTTCTTT. This encodes CASSPEVEDSEFRTEAFF.

This clonotype has at least ten counts. The chain combines TRBV9 with TRBJ2-7; D is tentatively TRBD1 or TRBD2 (5 bases each). The germline CDR1 and CDR2 sequences are SGDLS and YYNGEE. CDR3 size: 14 residues. The ends were cut back, 0 bases at V and 3 bases at J, with 10 bases in the middle. The CDR3 bases are TGTGCCAGCAGCGTAGACGGGACCATCTACGAGCAGTACTTC. This translates into CASSVDGTIYEQYF.

This clonotype was recorded at least ten times. V is TRBV12-3 or TRBV12-4 and J is TRBJ1-4, with 7 nucleotides matching TRBD1. The V segment lost 8 bases and the J segment 8 bases; nucleotides outside the gene matches: 8. The CDR3 extends over 13 amino acids. The CDR3: CASFRGPGEKLFF. In nucleotides, the CDR3 is TGTGCCAGCTTTAGGGGGCCTGGGGAAAAACTGTTTTTT.

The genes are TRBV9 and TRBJ2-3; D remains ambiguous. The ends were cut back, 0 bases at V and 4 bases at J, with 6 bases in the middle. CDR1 and CDR2 from the germline V gene are SGDLS and YYNGEE. CDR3 length equals 13 residues. The CDR3 protein is CASSVDNADTQYF. CDR3 DNA sequence: TGTGCCAGCAGCGTAGACAACGCAGATACGCAGTATTTT.

At least ten counts were recorded for this clonotype. V usage is TRBV5-6 and J usage is TRBJ2-7; tentatively, D is TRBD2 (6 bases). CDR1 SGHDT and CDR2 YYEEEE come from the germline V gene. The CDR3 is 14 amino acids. V lost 2 bases to trimming and J lost 2 bases, with 11 bases between them. Here the CDR3 DNA reads TGTGCCAGCAGCTTTGGGGGGTGGCCCTACGAGCAGTACTTC. Its translation: CASSFGGWPYEQYF.

Note on this clonotype: A read error is possible here, since a much larger clone lies one base away. The V gene is TRBV9, the J gene TRBJ2-1; 12 positions agree with TRBD2. The CDR3 contains 19 residues. Germline V gives CDR1 SGDLS, CDR2 YYNGEE. CDR3 sequence: CVSSPTRLAGADSYNEQFF. The CDR3 bases are TGTGTCAGCAGCCCGACTCGACTAGCGGGGGCCGACTCCTACAATGAGCAGTTCTTC.

The chain carries TRBV28 and TRBJ2-7; D not certain. This CDR3 is built from 11 residues. Germline CDR1 MDHEN, CDR2 SYDVKM. With 6 bases removed from V and 4 bases from J, the gap between germline ends came to 7 bases. The CDR3 region has the DNA TGTGCCAGCAGGGATCAGTACGAGCAGTACTTC. Translating it yields CASRDQYEQYF.

The table lists this clonotype with a few counts. CDR3 loop: CATSENWYEQFF. Here the CDR3 DNA reads TGTGCCACCAGTGAAAATTGGTATGAGCAGTTCTTC. The chain is built from TRBV24-1 and TRBJ2-1; no clear D. The CDR3 has 12 residues. Germline assignment: CDR1 KGHDR and CDR2 SFDVKD. V was pared by 4 bases and J by 8 bases, with 8 bases between.

In its sample, this clonotype was seen many times. V usage is TRBV19 and J usage is TRBJ1-2; 8 bases fit TRBD1. The V gene's germline CDR1 is LNHDA and CDR2 SQIVND (reference sequence). With V trimmed by 4 bases and J by 5 bases, 9 bases remained unmatched. The CDR3 is made up of 15 amino acids. CDR3 sequence reads: CASSTRQGLEYGYTF. CDR3 bases: TGTGCCAGTAGTACCAGACAGGGGTTGGAGTATGGCTACACCTTC.

The rearrangement uses TRBV6-5 and TRBJ2-7; tentative D call: TRBD2 (6 bases). Looked up from germline, CDR1 is MNHEY and CDR2 is SVGAGI. The CDR3 runs to 15 residues. V lost 10 bases and J 2 bases, leaving 21 bases between the germline ends. The CDR3 region has the DNA TGTGCCACCAAATTGGGCGGGACGGGTACCTACGAGCAGTACTTC. Translation gives CATKLGGTGTYEQYF.

This clonotype was counted many times. CDR3 DNA sequence: TGTGCCAGCAGCTCGAGTCGTAGACAGAACAATGAGCAGTTCTTC. Translation: CASSSSRRQNNEQFF. The V call is TRBV7-8, the J call TRBJ2-1; weak D call: TRBD1 (5 bases). The ends were cut back, 4 bases at V and 5 bases at J, with 15 bases in the middle. The CDR3 is made up of 15 amino acids. CDR1 SGHVS and CDR2 FQNEAQ come from the germline V gene. Full variable domain (missing parts from reference TRBV7-8 and TRBJ2-1): GAGVSQSPRYKVAKRGQDVALRCDPISGHVSLFWYQQALGQGPEFLTYFQNEAQLDKSGLPSDRFFAERPEGSVSTLKIQRTQQEDSAVYLCASSSSRRQNNEQFFGPGTRLTVL.

This clonotype was picked up many times. The CDR3 sequence: CASIPTDSSTDTQYF. CDR3 DNA sequence: TGTGCCAGCATCCCGACGGACTCTAGCACAGATACGCAGTATTTT. The chain uses TRBV5-5 and TRBJ2-3; weak D call: TRBD2 (5 bases). Germline V CDR1 and CDR2: SGHKS, YYEKEE (reference sequence). The germline V and J ends were trimmed by 6 bases and 0 bases, with 14 bases remaining between them. The CDR3 spans 15 residues.